This T cell receptor beta chain was observed in a study of OX40 agonist ivuxolimab in advanced cancers. This CDR3 comprises 18 residues. The trim removed 0 bases at V and 0 bases at J, leaving 5 bases unmatched. Germline V gives CDR1 SGDLS, CDR2 YYNGEE. About this clone itself: The antigen is undetermined.

TCRdb's copy holds only in-frame clones and misses some; the assay was immunoSEQ multiplex PCR. The sample carries about 63,000 clones, about 89% recorded once. Findings and limits, study-wide: Some of the lowest clonal expansion was seen in partial responders at 0.1-3.0 mg/kg. The expanded peripheral T cells' antigen specificity was not determined.

Autoimmune disease history or systemic immunosuppression meant exclusion. The sequence was collected from an adult with an advanced solid tumor such as melanoma, head and neck, liver or kidney cancer. The sample here was CD4+ or CD8+ T cells sorted from blood, taken in a trial of the OX40 agonist ivuxolimab. The chain recombines TRBV9 with TRBJ2-6; 8 nucleotides match TRBD1. For the CDR3, the DNA is TGTGCCAGCAGCGTAGTCCCAGGGGGCGACTCTGGGGCCAACGTCCTGACTTTC. This gives the protein CASSVVPGGDSGANVLTF.